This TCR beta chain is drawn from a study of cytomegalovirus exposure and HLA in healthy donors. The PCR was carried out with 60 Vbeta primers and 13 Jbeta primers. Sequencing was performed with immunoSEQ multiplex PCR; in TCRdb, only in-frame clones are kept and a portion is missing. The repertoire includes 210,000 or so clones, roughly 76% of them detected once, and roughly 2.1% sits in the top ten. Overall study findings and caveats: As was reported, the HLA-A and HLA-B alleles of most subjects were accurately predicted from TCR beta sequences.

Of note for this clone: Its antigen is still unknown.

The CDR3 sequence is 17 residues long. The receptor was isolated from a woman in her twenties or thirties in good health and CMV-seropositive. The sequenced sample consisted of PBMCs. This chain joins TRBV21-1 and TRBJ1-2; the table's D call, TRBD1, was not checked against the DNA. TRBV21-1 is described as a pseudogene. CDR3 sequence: CASSKVPPGQGHDGYTF. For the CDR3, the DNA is TGTGCCAGCAGCAAAGTCCCTCCGGGACAGGGCCATGATGGCTACACCTTC.